This T cell receptor (beta chain) was identified during a study of technical replicates of blood from several donors. Trimming stripped 3 bases from V and 2 bases from J, with 14 bases between. Germline V lookup: CDR1 LGHNT, CDR2 FRNRAP. CDR3 size: 16 residues. The table came from immunoSEQ multiplex PCR; TCRdb's copy has only in-frame clones and leaves some out. The sample consists of more than 70,000 clones, 85% to 95% of them appearing once. The receptor was isolated from a human donor in good health. J is TRBJ2-1 and V is TRBV12-5; TRBD2 might be the D (6 bases). The sequenced sample consisted of T cells isolated from PBMCs. The CDR3 DNA sequence: TGTGCTAGTGGTTTCGGAGCGGGTAACACCTACAATGAGCAGTTCTTC. Residues: CASGFGAGNTYNEQFF. Drawing the rest from reference TRBV12-5 and TRBJ2-1, the complete variable domain is DARVTQTPRHKVTEMGQEVTMRCQPILGHNTVFWYRQTMMQGLELLAYFRNRAPLDDSGMPKDRFSAEMPDATLATLKIQPSEPRDSAVYFCASGFGAGNTYNEQFFGPGTRLTVL.